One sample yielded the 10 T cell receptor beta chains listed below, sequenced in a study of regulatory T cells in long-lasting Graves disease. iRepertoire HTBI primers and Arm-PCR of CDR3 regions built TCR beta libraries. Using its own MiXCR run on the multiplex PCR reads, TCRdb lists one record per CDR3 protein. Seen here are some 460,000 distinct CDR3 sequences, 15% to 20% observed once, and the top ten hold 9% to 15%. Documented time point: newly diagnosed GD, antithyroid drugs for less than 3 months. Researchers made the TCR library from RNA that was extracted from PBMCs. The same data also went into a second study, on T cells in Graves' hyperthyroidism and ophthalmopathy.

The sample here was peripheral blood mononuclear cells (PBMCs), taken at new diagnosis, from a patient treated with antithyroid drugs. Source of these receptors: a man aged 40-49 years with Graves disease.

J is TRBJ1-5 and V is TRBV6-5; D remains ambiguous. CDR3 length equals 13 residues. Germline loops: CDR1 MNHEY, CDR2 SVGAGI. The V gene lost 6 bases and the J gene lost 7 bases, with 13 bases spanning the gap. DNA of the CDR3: TGTGCCAGCAGATACCTCTCCAGACAGCCCCAGCATTTT. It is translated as CASRYLSRQPQHF.

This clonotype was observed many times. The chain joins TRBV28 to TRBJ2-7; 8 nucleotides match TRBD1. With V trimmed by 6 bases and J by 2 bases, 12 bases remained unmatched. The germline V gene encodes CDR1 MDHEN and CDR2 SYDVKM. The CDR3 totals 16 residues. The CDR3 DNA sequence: TGTGCCAGCAGCTCGGGACAGGTCTTATTCGCCTACGAGCAGTACTTC. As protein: CASSSGQVLFAYEQYF.

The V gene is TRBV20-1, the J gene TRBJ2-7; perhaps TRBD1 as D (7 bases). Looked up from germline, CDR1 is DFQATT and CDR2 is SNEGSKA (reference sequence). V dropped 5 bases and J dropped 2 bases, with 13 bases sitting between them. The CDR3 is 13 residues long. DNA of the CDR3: TGCAGTGCTGGGGGGACAGAGCCCTACGAGCAGTACTTC. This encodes CSAGGTEPYEQYF.

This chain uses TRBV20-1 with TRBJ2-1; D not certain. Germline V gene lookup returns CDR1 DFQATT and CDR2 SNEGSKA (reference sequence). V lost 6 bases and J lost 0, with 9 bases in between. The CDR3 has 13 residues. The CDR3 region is CSASKVSYNEQFF. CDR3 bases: TGCAGTGCATCTAAAGTCTCCTACAATGAGCAGTTCTTC.

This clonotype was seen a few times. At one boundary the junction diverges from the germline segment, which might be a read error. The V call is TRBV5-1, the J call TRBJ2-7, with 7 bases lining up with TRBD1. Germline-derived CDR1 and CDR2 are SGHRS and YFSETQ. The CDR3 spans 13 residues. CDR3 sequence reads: CANSTGTAYEQYF. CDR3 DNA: TGCGCCAACAGCACGGGGACAGCTTACGAGCAGTACTTC.

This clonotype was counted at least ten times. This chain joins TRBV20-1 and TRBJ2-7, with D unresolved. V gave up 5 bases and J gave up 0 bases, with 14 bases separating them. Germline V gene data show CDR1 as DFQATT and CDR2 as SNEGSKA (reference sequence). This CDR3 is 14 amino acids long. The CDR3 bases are TGCAGTGCTCTACTTGGGCTAGACTCCTACGAGCAGTACTTC. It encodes CSALLGLDSYEQYF.

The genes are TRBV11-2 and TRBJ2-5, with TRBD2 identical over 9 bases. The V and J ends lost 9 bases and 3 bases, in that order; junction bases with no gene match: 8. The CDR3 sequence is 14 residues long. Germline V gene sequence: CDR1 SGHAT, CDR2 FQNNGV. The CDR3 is CASSPIAGEETQYF. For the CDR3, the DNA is TGTGCCAGTAGTCCCATAGCGGGAGAAGAGACCCAGTACTTC.

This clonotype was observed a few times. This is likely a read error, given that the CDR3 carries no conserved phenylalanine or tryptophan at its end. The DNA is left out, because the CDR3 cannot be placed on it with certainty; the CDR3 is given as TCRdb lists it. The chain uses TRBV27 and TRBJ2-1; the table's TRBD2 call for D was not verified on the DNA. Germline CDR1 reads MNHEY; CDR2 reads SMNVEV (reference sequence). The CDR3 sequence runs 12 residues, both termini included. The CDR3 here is CASSVKVASLVL.

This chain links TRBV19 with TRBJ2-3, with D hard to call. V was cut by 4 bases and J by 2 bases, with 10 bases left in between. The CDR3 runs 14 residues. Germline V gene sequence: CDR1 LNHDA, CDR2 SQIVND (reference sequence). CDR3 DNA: TGTGCCAGTAGTAGGAACGGAGACACAGATACGCAGTATTTT. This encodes CASSRNGDTDTQYF. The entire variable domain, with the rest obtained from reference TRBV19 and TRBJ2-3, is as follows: DGGITQSPKYLFRKEGQNVTLSCEQNLNHDAMYWYRQDPGQGLRLIYYSQIVNDFQKGDIAEGYSVSREKKESFPLTVTSAQKNPTAFYLCASSRNGDTDTQYFGPGTRLTVL.

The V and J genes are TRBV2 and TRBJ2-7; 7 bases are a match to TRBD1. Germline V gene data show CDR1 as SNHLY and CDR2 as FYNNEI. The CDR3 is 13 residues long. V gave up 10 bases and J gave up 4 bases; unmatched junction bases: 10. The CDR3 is CAIRSDRAYEQYF. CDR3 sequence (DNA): TGTGCCATCCGAAGCGACAGGGCATACGAGCAGTACTTC.